Each of the 19 T cell receptor beta chains below was sequenced from the same sample in a study of shared clonotypes between healthy human individuals. The repertoire was sequenced with immunoSEQ multiplex PCR; TCRdb's copy has only in-frame clones and lacks some. This table holds about 2.5 million clones, around 90% found once. The specimen sequenced was naive CD4+ T cells from PBMCs. Subset meaning: CD45RA+ positively selected. The receptors shown here come from a man between 18 and 29 years old in good health. Some clones in this sample may be carry-over from other donors' samples.

On this clone: Other DNA variants within this sample encode the same CDR3. The chain employs TRBV7-2 and TRBJ1-2; a possible D gene is TRBD1 (6 bases). V was trimmed by 1 base and J by 0 bases, leaving 9 bases between them. CDR1 SGHTA and CDR2 FQGNSA come from the germline V gene. The CDR3 sequence is 15 residues long. The CDR3 region has the DNA TGTGCCAGCAGCTTAGGAGGGGGGCCTAACTATGGCTACACCTTC. As protein: CASSLGGGPNYGYTF. The full variable domain, with the rest looked up from reference TRBV7-2 and TRBJ1-2, is GAGVSQSPSNKVTEKGKDVELRCDPISGHTALYWYRQSLGQGLEFLIYFQGNSAPDKSGLPSDRFSAERTGGSVSTLTIQRTQQEDSAVYLCASSLGGGPNYGYTFGSGTRLTVV.

This sequence joins TRBV15 and TRBJ2-7, with a tentative D call TRBD2 (6 bases). V was clipped by 0 bases and J by 3 bases, with 12 bases between them. CDR1 and CDR2 (germline): LNHNV, YYDKDF (reference sequence). The CDR3 extends over 15 amino acids. CDR3 residues: CATSREVLEGYEQYF. In nucleotides, the CDR3 is TGTGCCACCAGCAGAGAGGTCTTGGAGGGCTACGAGCAGTACTTC.

V and J are TRBV28 and TRBJ1-1; D may be TRBD1 (5 bases). V dropped 7 bases and J dropped 6 bases, with 15 bases sitting between them. Germline V CDR1 and CDR2: MDHEN, SYDVKM. The CDR3 is 13 amino acids. The CDR3 loop reads CASNGQGPAEAFF. CDR3 coding DNA: TGTGCCAGCAATGGTCAGGGCCCCGCTGAAGCTTTCTTT.

The V gene is TRBV18, the J gene TRBJ2-7, with D possibly matching TRBD1 (5 bases). Germline values: CDR1 KGHSH, CDR2 LQKENI. CDR3 length: 13 residues. Trimming cost V 6 bases and J 2 bases, with 11 bases left between them. Written as DNA, the CDR3 is TGTGCCAGCTCGACAGCTGGACCCTACGAGCAGTACTTC. Its translation: CASSTAGPYEQYF.

The chain links TRBV7-2 to TRBJ1-4; D is undetermined. Trimming cost V 1 base and J 3 bases, with 9 bases left between them. Germline-derived CDR1 and CDR2 are SGHTA and FQGNSA. The CDR3 length is 15 residues. In nucleotides, the CDR3 is TGTGCCAGCAGCTTAGTAGCCGGAGCTAATGAAAAACTGTTTTTT. Residues: CASSLVAGANEKLFF.

CDR3 residues: CASRLQGSPGELFF. The CDR3 nucleotides are TGTGCCAGCAGGTTACAGGGCAGCCCCGGGGAGCTGTTTTTT. The chain couples TRBV5-8 to TRBJ2-2, with a weak D call TRBD1 (6 bases). V was trimmed by 5 bases and J by 6 bases, leaving 14 bases between them. The V gene's germline CDR1 is SGHTS and CDR2 YDEGEE. The length of the CDR3 is 14 residues. The variable domain in full, with the rest retrieved from reference TRBV5-8 and TRBJ2-2, is EAGVTQSPTHLIKTRGQQATLRCSPISGHTSVYWYQQALGLGLQFLLWYDEGEERNRGNFPPRFSGRQFPNYSSELNVNALELEDSALYLCASRLQGSPGELFFGEGSRLTVL.

This sequence joins TRBV2 and TRBJ2-2; TRBD1 matches 10 bases. V lost 4 bases and J lost 6; bases outside the gene matches: 2. CDR3 length: 14 residues. Germline assignment: CDR1 SNHLY and CDR2 FYNNEI. The CDR3 nucleotides are TGTGCCAGCAGTGGACAGGGGGCCCCCGGGGAGCTGTTTTTT. As protein: CASSGQGAPGELFF.

The chain recombines TRBV6-1 with TRBJ2-5; 14 bases align to TRBD2. The CDR3 consists of 16 residues. Germline loops: CDR1 MNHNS, CDR2 SASEGT. V shed 3 bases, J shed 5 bases, and the junction held 5 bases outside the gene matches. The CDR3 sequence is CASSDTGLAGVETQYF. CDR3 nucleotide sequence: TGTGCCAGCAGTGATACGGGACTAGCGGGAGTGGAGACCCAGTACTTC.

Details on this clone: The sample carries other DNA sequences with the same CDR3. The rearrangement uses TRBV7-3 and TRBJ1-1, with a tentative D call TRBD1 (5 bases). The length of the CDR3 is 13 residues. Germline V gives CDR1 SGHTA, CDR2 FQGTGA. V lost 4 bases, J lost 0 bases, and 6 bases lay in between. CDR3 region: CASSSGLNTEAFF. CDR3 nucleotide sequence: TGTGCCAGCAGCTCGGGACTGAACACTGAAGCTTTCTTT. Combining the CDR3 with reference TRBV7-3 and TRBJ1-1 gives the whole variable domain GAGVSQTPSNKVTEKGKYVELRCDPISGHTALYWYRQSLGQGPEFLIYFQGTGAADDSGLPNDRFFAVRPEGSVSTLKIQRTERGDSAVYLCASSSGLNTEAFFGQGTRLTVV.

The CDR3 sequence: CAWSRAGLRGYTF. The CDR3 DNA follows: TGTGCCTGGAGTCGGGCAGGCCTGCGTGGCTACACCTTC. This sequence joins TRBV30 and TRBJ1-2; D is unclear. The germline V gene encodes CDR1 GTSNPN and CDR2 SVGIG (reference sequence). Trimming shortened V by 2 bases and J by 7 bases, and 14 bases separated the two germline ends. The CDR3 spans 13 residues. Together with reference TRBV30 and TRBJ1-2, the CDR3 gives the full variable domain: SQTIHQWPATLVQPVGSPLSLECTVEGTSNPNLYWYRQAAGRGLQLLFYSVGIGQISSEVPQNLSASRPQDRQFILSSKKLLLSDSGFYLCAWSRAGLRGYTFGSGTRLTVV.

V gene TRBV18 combines with J gene TRBJ1-2, with no clear D. CDR1 KGHSH and CDR2 LQKENI come from the germline V gene. Trimming pared 6 bases from V and 0 bases from J, leaving 11 bases between. This CDR3 comprises 14 residues. The CDR3 region has the DNA TGTGCCAGCTCCCCGGCAGACCCTAACTATGGCTACACCTTC. Protein product: CASSPADPNYGYTF.

This clone was seen only a few times. The chain is built from TRBV6-5 and TRBJ1-5; D perhaps matches TRBD1 (6 bases). The CDR3 has 15 amino acids. Germline V gene data show CDR1 as MNHEY and CDR2 as SVGAGI. The V and J ends lost 4 bases and 7 bases respectively, with 17 bases between them. The CDR3 nucleotides are TGTGCCAGCAGTTCGTCCAGGGGCAAGATACAGCCCCAGCATTTT. Translation: CASSSSRGKIQPQHF.

V gene TRBV30 combines with J gene TRBJ1-2; D is undetermined. The CDR3 consists of 12 residues. V lost 0 bases and J lost 4, with 6 bases in between. Germline-derived CDR1 and CDR2 are GTSNPN and SVGIG (reference sequence). In DNA, the CDR3 is TGTGCCTGGAGTGTGAAATTCTATGGCTACACCTTC. Its translation: CAWSVKFYGYTF.

The chain is built from TRBV29-1 and TRBJ2-4, with TRBD1 matching over 8 bases. This CDR3 contains 15 residues. Trimming removed 7 bases from V and 5 bases from J; junction bases left unmatched: 13. CDR1 SQVTM and CDR2 ANQGSEA come from the germline V gene. The CDR3 sequence: CSAKTGAYSENIQYF. The CDR3 DNA reads as TGCAGCGCTAAGACAGGGGCGTACTCCGAAAACATTCAGTACTTC.

CDR3 sequence: CASRGQSGTGGYEQYF. In DNA form, the CDR3 reads TGTGCCAGCAGAGGACAGTCGGGGACAGGGGGCTACGAGCAGTACTTC. The rearrangement joins TRBV5-4 to TRBJ2-7; TRBD1 agrees at 11 bases. Looked up from germline, CDR1 is SGHNT and CDR2 is YYREEE (reference sequence). V dropped 5 bases and J dropped 3; count of bases not matched to a gene: 10. This CDR3 is built from 16 residues.

This clone came up a few times. V usage is TRBV6-1 and J usage is TRBJ1-5; no reliable D call. This CDR3 region has 13 residues. V lost 7 bases and J lost 2, with 9 bases in between. Germline lookup yields CDR1 MNHNS and CDR2 SASEGT. The CDR3 region has the DNA TGTGCCAGCACTCTGCAGGGCAATCAGCCCCAGCATTTT. It encodes CASTLQGNQPQHF.

The chain is built from TRBV4-2 and TRBJ2-2, with 8 bases that match TRBD2. Looked up from germline, CDR1 is LGHNA and CDR2 is YNFKEQ. This CDR3 is built from 18 residues. The V gene end was trimmed by 0 bases and the J gene end by 4 bases; junction bases not matched to a gene: 10. For the CDR3, the DNA is TGTGCCAGCAGCCAAGATTTAACCGGGAGGGGCGGCACCGGGGAGCTGTTTTTT. This sequence encodes CASSQDLTGRGGTGELFF.

This clone was picked up one time. The rearrangement uses TRBV5-1 and TRBJ2-3; D is ambiguous. Per germline, CDR1 SGHRS and CDR2 YFSETQ. The CDR3 spans 14 residues. Trimming removed 7 bases at V and 2 bases at J, with 14 bases between. CDR3 region: CASCPFTPTDTQYF. The CDR3 DNA reads TGCGCCAGCTGCCCGTTTACGCCCACAGATACGCAGTATTTT.

The V call is TRBV5-1, the J call TRBJ2-1; 8 nucleotides match TRBD2. CDR3 length: 16 residues. Germline V gene lookup returns CDR1 SGHRS and CDR2 YFSETQ. Losses at the gene ends were 5 bases for V and 4 bases for J; bases not matched to a gene: 11. CDR3 amino acids: CASRGGGLGRYNEQFF. CDR3 nucleotide sequence: TGCGCCAGCAGGGGCGGGGGGCTAGGTAGATACAATGAGCAGTTCTTC.